The rows below give T cell receptor beta chains drawn from one sample of a study of blood T cell repertoires in COVID-19. TCRdb keeps only in-frame clones here, not all; method: immunoSEQ multiplex PCR. The sample lists more than 80,000 clones, 70% to 80% occurring once. The sequencing input was peripheral blood. The receptors derive from a human donor in a cohort sampled during active COVID-19. CDR3s include the opening cysteine and the closing phenylalanine or tryptophan. D genes are given only for firm matches. Size values are once, few and many counts, or a class for expanded clones, and some rows have none.

DNA: TGTGCCAGCTCCCCTACAGGGTTTAAATTCGACGAGCAGTACTTC
CDR3: CASSPTGFKFDEQYF
size: -
V: TRBV18
D: -
J: TRBJ2-7

DNA: TGTGCCTGGAGTGTAGGGGGTGGTGAGCAGTTCTTC
CDR3: CAWSVGGGEQFF
size: once
V: TRBV30
D: -
J: TRBJ2-1

DNA: TGTGCCAGCAGCCGCCAACTCAGCGGGACCTACGAGCAGTACTTC
CDR3: CASSRQLSGTYEQYF
size: -
V: TRBV3-1/TRBV3-2
D: TRBD2
J: TRBJ2-7

DNA: TGTGCCAGCAGAGGGACAGGGCTCAGTGGCTACACCTTC
CDR3: CASRGTGLSGYTF
size: -
V: TRBV12-3/TRBV12-4
D: TRBD1
J: TRBJ1-2

DNA: TGTGCCACCAGTGATTTGCCTTTTAGGGGAAATAAGCTGTTTTTT
CDR3: CATSDLPFRGNKLFF
size: -
V: TRBV24-1
D: -
J: TRBJ2-2

DNA: TGTGCCAGCAGTGTCGAGACAGGGGGCGCGAGCTATGGCTACACCTTC
CDR3: CASSVETGGASYGYTF
size: few
V: TRBV25-1
D: TRBD1
J: TRBJ1-2

DNA: TGTGCCAGCAGAAAGGGACAAACGAGCTCCTACGAGCAGTACTTC
CDR3: CASRKGQTSSYEQYF
size: -
V: TRBV6-5
D: -
J: TRBJ2-7

DNA: TGTGCCAGCAGGTGGGGGACAAACCAAGAGACCCAGTACTTC
CDR3: CASRWGTNQETQYF
size: -
V: TRBV2
D: -
J: TRBJ2-5

DNA: TGTGCCATCAGTGAAGGGGGTAGGGTTTTCACAGATACGCAGTATTTT
CDR3: CAISEGGRVFTDTQYF
size: -
V: TRBV10-3
D: -
J: TRBJ2-3

DNA: TGCGCCAGCAGCAGAAACCCTGACAGGGGCTATGGCTACACCTTC
CDR3: CASSRNPDRGYGYTF
size: once
V: TRBV4-1
D: TRBD1
J: TRBJ1-2

DNA: TGTGCCACCTCTGTAGGGGGAATCACTGAAGCTTTCTTT
CDR3: CATSVGGITEAFF
size: -
V: TRBV10-3
D: -
J: TRBJ1-1

DNA: TGTGCCAGCTCCCTAGGGGGCGGGGGCACAGATACGCAGTATTTT
CDR3: CASSLGGGGTDTQYF
size: -
V: TRBV11-3
D: -
J: TRBJ2-3

DNA: TGTGCCAGCAGTGTAAGGGTAGGGGCTTCCTACAATGAGCAGTTCTTC
CDR3: CASSVRVGASYNEQFF
size: -
V: TRBV6-1
D: -
J: TRBJ2-1

DNA: TGTGCCAGCAGTTCGCCAAGACTAGCGGGTTCGACCGCGAACACCGGGGAGCTGTTTTTT
CDR3: CASSSPRLAGSTANTGELFF
size: -
V: TRBV28
D: TRBD2
J: TRBJ2-2

DNA: TGTGCCAGCAGCTTACGCCAGGACAGCCAGGGCTACACCTTC
CDR3: CASSLRQDSQGYTF
size: -
V: TRBV7-9
D: -
J: TRBJ1-2

DNA: TGTGCCAGCAGCTTAGATGGCAGCGGGAGTTCAGATACGCAGTATTTT
CDR3: CASSLDGSGSSDTQYF
size: -
V: TRBV11-3
D: TRBD2
J: TRBJ2-3

DNA: TGTGCCAGCAGGGTAGCGTCTGGAAACACCATATATTTT
CDR3: CASRVASGNTIYF
size: -
V: TRBV6-5
D: -
J: TRBJ1-3

DNA: TGTGCCAGCAGCAAGGGACAGCCGCAGGGCTACACCTTC
CDR3: CASSKGQPQGYTF
size: -
V: TRBV6-5
D: TRBD1
J: TRBJ1-2

DNA: TGTGCCAGTAATCTAGCGGGGGGGCTCGATGAGCAGTTCTTC
CDR3: CASNLAGGLDEQFF
size: once
V: TRBV19
D: TRBD2
J: TRBJ2-1

DNA: TGTGCCAGCAGTCCAGGGATAAGGGATGAAAAACTGTTTTTT
CDR3: CASSPGIRDEKLFF
size: -
V: TRBV3-1/TRBV3-2
D: -
J: TRBJ1-4

DNA: TGTGCCAGCAGCTTGACGGGACTAGCGGGAGGTCCTCACTCCTACGAGCAGTACTTC
CDR3: CASSLTGLAGGPHSYEQYF
size: -
V: TRBV7-9
D: TRBD2
J: TRBJ2-7

DNA: TGCAGCGTTGGACAGGGGGCTGGCTACACCTTC
CDR3: CSVGQGAGYTF
size: -
V: TRBV29-1
D: TRBD1
J: TRBJ1-2

DNA: TGTGCCAGCAGCGCCGGGACTAGCGGGGGGCTGGGGGAGACCCAGTACTTC
CDR3: CASSAGTSGGLGETQYF
size: -
V: TRBV9
D: TRBD2
J: TRBJ2-5

DNA: TGTGCCAGCAGTTATGCGGGAGCGTTCGGCAATGAGCAGTTCTTC
CDR3: CASSYAGAFGNEQFF
size: -
V: TRBV27
D: TRBD2
J: TRBJ2-1

DNA: TGTGCCAGCAGTCTCTCGGGACAGGGGGCCTTCTCTGGGGCCAACGTCCTGACTTTC
CDR3: CASSLSGQGAFSGANVLTF
size: -
V: TRBV2
D: TRBD1
J: TRBJ2-6

DNA: TGTGCCAGCAGTTCCGGGAGTGGTCTATACAATGAGCAGTTCTTC
CDR3: CASSSGSGLYNEQFF
size: -
V: TRBV28
D: -
J: TRBJ2-1

DNA: TGTGCCAGCTCATACAGACAGGGACGGTTCACTGAAGCTTTCTTT
CDR3: CASSYRQGRFTEAFF
size: once
V: TRBV18
D: TRBD1
J: TRBJ1-1

DNA: TGTGCCAGCAGTCAGGGGCCCCTCTCGTCCGACGAGCAGTACTTC
CDR3: CASSQGPLSSDEQYF
size: -
V: TRBV7-8
D: -
J: TRBJ2-7

DNA: TGTGCCAGCAGTGGGGAGGGCAACACTGAAGCTTTCTTT
CDR3: CASSGEGNTEAFF
size: -
V: TRBV2
D: -
J: TRBJ1-1

DNA: TGTGCCAGTACCAACATCGACAGGGCGAACACTGAAGCTTTCTTT
CDR3: CASTNIDRANTEAFF
size: -
V: TRBV19
D: TRBD1
J: TRBJ1-1

DNA: TGCGCCAGCAGCCGGTCCTTGAACACCGGGGAGCTGTTTTTT
CDR3: CASSRSLNTGELFF
size: -
V: TRBV5-1
D: -
J: TRBJ2-2

DNA: TGTGCCAGTAGTACGACGGGGAACAATGAGCAGTTCTTC
CDR3: CASSTTGNNEQFF
size: -
V: TRBV19
D: -
J: TRBJ2-1

DNA: TGCGCCAGCAGTGACCCGGGACAGGGGGAGACCCAGTACTTC
CDR3: CASSDPGQGETQYF
size: -
V: TRBV10-1
D: TRBD1
J: TRBJ2-5

DNA: TGTGCCAGCAGGAGCGCCGGGGGGCGGGAAAAACTGTTTTTT
CDR3: CASRSAGGREKLFF
size: -
V: TRBV6-5
D: -
J: TRBJ1-4

DNA: TGTGCCAGCTCACCCAAAACCGGGACAGGGGTCGAGCAGTACTTC
CDR3: CASSPKTGTGVEQYF
size: -
V: TRBV18
D: TRBD1
J: TRBJ2-7

DNA: TGCGCCAGCAGCTGGGAAGGGGCCGCTTCCGAGCAGTACTTC
CDR3: CASSWEGAASEQYF
size: -
V: TRBV5-1
D: -
J: TRBJ2-7

DNA: TGTGCCAGCAGCTCCGCGACAGGGGGGAATAATTCACCCCTCCACTTT
CDR3: CASSSATGGNNSPLHF
size: -
V: TRBV13
D: TRBD1
J: TRBJ1-6

DNA: TGTGCCAGCAGCGTAGGTCCGGTTATCTCTGAGACCCAGTACTTC
CDR3: CASSVGPVISETQYF
size: -
V: TRBV9
D: -
J: TRBJ2-5

DNA: TGTGCCAGCAGTGGACCTCCCCACCTGGGCAATTCACCCCTCCACTTT
CDR3: CASSGPPHLGNSPLHF
size: -
V: TRBV6-1
D: -
J: TRBJ1-6

DNA: TGCGCCAGTTCGGACACCAATCGAGTCTACACCTTC
CDR3: CASSDTNRVYTF
size: -
V: TRBV5-1
D: -
J: TRBJ1-2

DNA: TGTGCCACCGGAGATGCCAATCAGCCCCAGCATTTT
CDR3: CATGDANQPQHF
size: -
V: TRBV6-5
D: -
J: TRBJ1-5

DNA: TGTGCCAGCAGTTACGCCCCGGGACAGGGGGCGGCCGGGGAGCTGTTTTTT
CDR3: CASSYAPGQGAAGELFF
size: once
V: TRBV6-2/TRBV6-3
D: TRBD1
J: TRBJ2-2

DNA: TGCAGCGTCGTCCCGGGGACAGGGTATGACACTGAAGCTTTCTTT
CDR3: CSVVPGTGYDTEAFF
size: -
V: TRBV29-1
D: TRBD1
J: TRBJ1-1

DNA: TGTGCCACCAGTGATTCAACTAACTATGGCTACACCTTC
CDR3: CATSDSTNYGYTF
size: -
V: TRBV24-1
D: -
J: TRBJ1-2

DNA: TGTGCCAGCAGGTCGGGACAAACTAACTATGGCTACACCTTC
CDR3: CASRSGQTNYGYTF
size: once
V: TRBV6-5
D: -
J: TRBJ1-2

DNA: TGTGCCAGCAGCTTGCAAAGGAGGGCCGGGGAGCTGTTTTTT
CDR3: CASSLQRRAGELFF
size: once
V: TRBV5-8
D: -
J: TRBJ2-2

DNA: TGCGCCAGCAGCTTGGCGGGAGGGCCGGAAAATGAGCAGTTCTTC
CDR3: CASSLAGGPENEQFF
size: once
V: TRBV5-1
D: TRBD2
J: TRBJ2-1

DNA: TGTGCCATCAGCCCCGGGACAGGGGACATCACAGATACGCAGTATTTT
CDR3: CAISPGTGDITDTQYF
size: -
V: TRBV10-3
D: TRBD1
J: TRBJ2-3

DNA: TGCAGTGCTAGTCGGTTTCATGAGCAGTTCTTC
CDR3: CSASRFHEQFF
size: -
V: TRBV20-1
D: -
J: TRBJ2-1

DNA: TGTGCCAGCAGGTTCCCCCAGGGGGCACACTATGGCTACACCTTC
CDR3: CASRFPQGAHYGYTF
size: -
V: TRBV28
D: TRBD1
J: TRBJ1-2

DNA: TGTGCCAGCAGTGAGTCGGACAGGATTTCGCTGGGGGGCTACACCTTC
CDR3: CASSESDRISLGGYTF
size: many
V: TRBV6-1
D: TRBD1
J: TRBJ1-2

DNA: TGTGCCAGCAGGACAAGCTCGTATGGCTACACCTTC
CDR3: CASRTSSYGYTF
size: -
V: TRBV2
D: -
J: TRBJ1-2